This TCR beta chain was observed in a study of T cell responses to AZD1222 COVID-19 vaccine. A note on this clone: Its antigen remains unknown.

The V and J ends lost 5 bases and 8 bases respectively, with 20 bases between them. There are 15 residues in the CDR3. Germline lookup yields CDR1 LGHDT and CDR2 YNNKEL (reference sequence). Study-wide findings and caveats: The peak T cell response came first, and repertoires were sampled only after it. Donors, mostly white British, included more females; clonal diversity was possibly underestimated. Reports indicate that nearly half of spike-specific TCRs are directed at unmutated variant regions.

Repertoires were generated with immunoSEQ multiplex PCR, while TCRdb's copy carries only in-frame clones and drops some. The data hold some 30,000 clones, with 75% to 90% observed a single time. The sequencing here drew on peripheral blood, taken on day 0 of AZD1222 vaccination. The genes are TRBV3-1 (or the pseudogene TRBV3-2) and TRBJ2-3, with a tentative D call TRBD2 (5 bases). The TCR sequence derives from an adult in good health. CDR3 bases: TGTGCCAGCAGCGTTCCCGGGGTCGAAAGGGTTACGCAGTATTTT. Its protein is CASSVPGVERVTQYF.